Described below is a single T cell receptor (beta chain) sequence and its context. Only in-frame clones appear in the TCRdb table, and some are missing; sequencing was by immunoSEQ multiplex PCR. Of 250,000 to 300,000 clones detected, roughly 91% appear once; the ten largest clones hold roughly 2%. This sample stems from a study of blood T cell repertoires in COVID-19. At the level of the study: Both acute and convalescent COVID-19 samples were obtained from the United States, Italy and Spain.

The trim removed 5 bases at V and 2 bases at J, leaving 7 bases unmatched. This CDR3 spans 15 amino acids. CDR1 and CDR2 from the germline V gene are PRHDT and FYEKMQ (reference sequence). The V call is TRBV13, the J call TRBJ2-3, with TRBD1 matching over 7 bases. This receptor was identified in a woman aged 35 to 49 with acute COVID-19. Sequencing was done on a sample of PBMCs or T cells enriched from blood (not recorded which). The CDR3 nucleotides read TGTGCCAGCAGCCTTGCAGGGACAGTCACAGATACGCAGTATTTT. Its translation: CASSLAGTVTDTQYF. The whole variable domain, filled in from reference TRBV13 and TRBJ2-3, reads AAGVIQSPRHLIKEKRETATLKCYPIPRHDTVYWYQQGPGQDPQFLISFYEKMQSDKGSIPDRFSAQQFSDYHSELNMSSLELGDSALYFCASSLAGTVTDTQYFGPGTRLTVL.